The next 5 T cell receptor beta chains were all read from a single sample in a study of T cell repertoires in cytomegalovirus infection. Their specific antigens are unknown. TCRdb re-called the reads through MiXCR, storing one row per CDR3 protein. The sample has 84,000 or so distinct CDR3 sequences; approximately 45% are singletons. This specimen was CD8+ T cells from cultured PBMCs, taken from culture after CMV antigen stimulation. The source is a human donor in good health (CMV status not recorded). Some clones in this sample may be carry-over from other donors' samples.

This CDR3 reads CASSPWETGTEAFF. Here the CDR3 DNA reads TGTGCCAGCAGCCCCTGGGAGACAGGGACTGAAGCTTTCTTT. The chain couples TRBV11-2 to TRBJ1-1, with 7 bases aligning to TRBD1. Unmatched junction bases numbered 8, after V lost 5 bases and J lost 5 bases. CDR1 and CDR2 from the germline V gene are SGHAT and FQNNGV. The CDR3 sequence is 14 residues long.

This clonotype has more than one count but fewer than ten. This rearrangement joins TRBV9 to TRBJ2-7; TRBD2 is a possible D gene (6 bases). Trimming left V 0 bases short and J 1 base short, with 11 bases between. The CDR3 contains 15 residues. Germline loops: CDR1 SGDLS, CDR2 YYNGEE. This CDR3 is CASSVATGTSYEQYF. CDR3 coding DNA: TGTGCCAGCAGCGTAGCTACTGGGACTTCCTACGAGCAGTACTTC.

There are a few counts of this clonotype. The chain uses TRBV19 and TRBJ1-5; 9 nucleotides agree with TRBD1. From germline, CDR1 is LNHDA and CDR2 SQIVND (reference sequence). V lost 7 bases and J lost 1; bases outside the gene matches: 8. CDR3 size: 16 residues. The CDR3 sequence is CASTRTGAPSNQPQHF. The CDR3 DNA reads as TGTGCCAGTACCCGGACAGGGGCCCCCAGCAATCAGCCCCAGCATTTT.

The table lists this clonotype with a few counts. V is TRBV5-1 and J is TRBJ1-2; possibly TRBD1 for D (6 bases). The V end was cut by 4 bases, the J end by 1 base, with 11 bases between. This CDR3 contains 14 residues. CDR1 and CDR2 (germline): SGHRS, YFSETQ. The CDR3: CASSPTDSNYGYTF. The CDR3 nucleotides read TGCGCCAGCAGCCCGACGGACAGTAACTATGGCTACACCTTC.

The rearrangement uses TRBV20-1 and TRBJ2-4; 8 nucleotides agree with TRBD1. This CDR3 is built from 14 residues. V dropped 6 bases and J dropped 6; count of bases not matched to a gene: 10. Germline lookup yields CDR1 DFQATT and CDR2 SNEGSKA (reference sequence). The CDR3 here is CSAVGQVSINIQYF. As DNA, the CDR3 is TGCAGTGCAGTGGGACAGGTGTCGATAAACATTCAGTACTTC.